This T cell receptor (beta chain) was identified in a study of T cells in localized non-small cell lung cancer. Study conclusions and caveats: Within adjacent lung there appeared a median approximately 58 of the top 100 tumor clones. The study found T cell clonality highest in uninvolved adjacent lung, above tumor.

Produced via immunoSEQ multiplex PCR; TCRdb's table is partial and in-frame only. The table records about 28,000 clones, roughly 90% of them present only once. Concerning this clone itself: The antigen remains undetermined.

Germline CDR1 is SGHNT and CDR2 is YYREEE (reference sequence). The CDR3 is 16 residues long. V lost 2 bases, J lost 5 bases, and 17 bases lay in between. This specimen was peripheral blood, taken before any cancer treatment. The receptor was derived from a male donor at least 60 years old with stage I lung adenocarcinoma. This chain uses TRBV5-4 with TRBJ2-4; tentatively, D is TRBD1 (6 bases). In nucleotides, the CDR3 is TGTGCCAGCAGCTTTGGGACCAACAGGGCCCAAAACATTCAGTACTTC. Residues: CASSFGTNRAQNIQYF.